This is a list of T cell receptor beta chains from one sample in a study of T cell responses to AZD1222 COVID-19 vaccine. TCRdb's table, derived via immunoSEQ multiplex PCR, lists solely in-frame clones and lacks some. Of around 190,000 clones listed, approximately 94% are singletons. Material: peripheral blood, obtained 28 days after the second AZD1222 dose. These receptors came from an adult who received the AZD1222 COVID-19 vaccine. Both conserved end residues are part of each CDR3. D genes are given only for firm matches. Some rows have no size entry. The others give once, few or many, or a class for an expanded clone.

TRBJ2-7,.,TRBV19,TRBD1,TGTGCCAGTAGGAACAGGGGTGGTAACGAGCAGTACTTC,CASRNRGGNEQYF
TRBJ2-7,.,TRBV18,.,TGTGCCAGCTCATGGGGTCTTGGATCTTCCTCCTACGAGCAGTACTTC,CASSWGLGSSSYEQYF
TRBJ2-1,.,TRBV7-9,.,TGTGCCAGCAGCTTTCCCTCTGTAGACAATGAGCAGTTCTTC,CASSFPSVDNEQFF
TRBJ1-1,.,TRBV6-5,.,TGTGCCAGTTCTTGGGGTCAGGGGATGAACACTGAAGCTTTCTTT,CASSWGQGMNTEAFF
TRBJ2-3,.,TRBV5-4,TRBD2,TGTGCCAGCAGTCTCCGGACTAGCTACACAGATACGCAGTATTTT,CASSLRTSYTDTQYF
TRBJ2-2,.,TRBV7-9,.,TGTGCCAGTTCCCGCGGGCTAGATGCCGGGGAGCTGTTTTTT,CASSRGLDAGELFF
TRBJ2-5,.,TRBV30,.,TGTGCCTGGAGTAAAGGCGTACACTTGGAGACCCAGTACTTC,CAWSKGVHLETQYF
TRBJ2-3,.,TRBV5-1,.,TGCGCCAGCAGCTGGAGAATTACTAGCACAGATACGCAGTATTTT,CASSWRITSTDTQYF
TRBJ1-4,few,TRBV18,.,TGTGCCAGCTCACCATTGGGGGGTCGAGAAAAACTGTTTTTT,CASSPLGGREKLFF
TRBJ2-2,once,TRBV27,.,TGTGCCAGCAGTTCTAGGGCCGGGGAGCTGTTTTTT,CASSSRAGELFF
TRBJ2-1,.,TRBV4-1,TRBD1,TGCGCCAGCAGCCAAGGCCAGGGACAGAACAATGAGCAGTTCTTC,CASSQGQGQNNEQFF
TRBJ1-1,.,TRBV19,.,TGTGCCAGTAGTATAAGGGCGGACGGGAACACTGAAGCTTTCTTT,CASSIRADGNTEAFF
TRBJ1-3,.,TRBV2,.,TGTGCCAGCAGTGACGAGAGATTTGGAAACACCATATATTTT,CASSDERFGNTIYF
TRBJ1-4,.,TRBV4-3,TRBD1,TGCGCCAGCCGCGGGACAGGGGAAGAAAAACTGTTTTTT,CASRGTGEEKLFF
TRBJ1-1,.,TRBV5-1,.,TGCGCCAGCAGCACCGACCCGAACACTGAAGCTTTCTTT,CASSTDPNTEAFF
TRBJ2-7,.,TRBV5-8,TRBD1,TGTGCCAGCAGCTCGAATTACCCGGGACAGGGTTATGAGCAGTACTTC,CASSSNYPGQGYEQYF
TRBJ1-1,.,TRBV7-8,.,TGTGCCAGCATCCCCACAACTGGACTGCACAACACTGAAGCTTTCTTT,CASIPTTGLHNTEAFF
TRBJ1-5,few,TRBV30,.,TGTGCCTGGAGTCGGGGTTTGGAACAGCCCCAGCATTTT,CAWSRGLEQPQHF
TRBJ2-7,.,TRBV10-1,.,TGCGCCAGCAGTAGGAGCTCCTACGAGCAGTACTTC,CASSRSSYEQYF
TRBJ1-1,once,TRBV25-1,.,TGTGCCAGCAGTGAATATAAGGCAGGGATGAACACTGAAGCTTTCTTT,CASSEYKAGMNTEAFF